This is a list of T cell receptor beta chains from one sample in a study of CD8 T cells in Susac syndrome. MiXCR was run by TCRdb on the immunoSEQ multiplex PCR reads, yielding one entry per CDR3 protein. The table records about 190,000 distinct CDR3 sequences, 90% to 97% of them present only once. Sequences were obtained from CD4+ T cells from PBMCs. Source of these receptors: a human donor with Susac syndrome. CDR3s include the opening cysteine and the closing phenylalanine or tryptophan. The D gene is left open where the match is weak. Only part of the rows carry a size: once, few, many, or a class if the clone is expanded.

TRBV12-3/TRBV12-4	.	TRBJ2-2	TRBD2	TGTGCCAGCAGTTTACAGTCGGGGGGCGGGGAGCTGTTTTTT	CASSLQSGGGELFF
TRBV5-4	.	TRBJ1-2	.	TGTGCCAGCAGTGGAGGCTGGGCCAGGGACAACTATGGCTACACCTTC	CASSGGWARDNYGYTF
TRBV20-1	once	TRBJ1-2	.	TGCAGTGCTAGTACGGGAGTTAACTATGGCTACACCTTC	CSASTGVNYGYTF
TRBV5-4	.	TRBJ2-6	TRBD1	TGTGCCAGCAGCTTGATGCAGGGGGAGTCGAACGTCCTGACTTTC	CASSLMQGESNVLTF
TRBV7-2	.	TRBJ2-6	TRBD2	TGTGCTCTGAGGGGAGGGGCTCACTCTGGGGCCAACGTCCTGACTTTC	CALRGGAHSGANVLTF
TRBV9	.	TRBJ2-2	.	TGTGCCAGCAGCGTAGTATCCGCCGGGGAGCTGTTTTTT	CASSVVSAGELFF
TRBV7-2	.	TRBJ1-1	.	TGTGCCAGCACCCTGTACCGGGACACTGAAGCTTTCTTT	CASTLYRDTEAFF
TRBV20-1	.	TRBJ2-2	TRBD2	TGCAGTGCTCCCGGGGGGGGCTCCAGGGAGTTTTTT	CSAPGGGSREFF
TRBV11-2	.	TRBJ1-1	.	TGTGCCAGCAGCAGGACAGTTCCGCTGGGCACTGAAGCTTTCTTT	CASSRTVPLGTEAFF
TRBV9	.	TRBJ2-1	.	TGTGCCAGCAGCGCAGACCCAGGGGTTACCTACAATGAGCAGTTCTTC	CASSADPGVTYNEQFF
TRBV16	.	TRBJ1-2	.	TGTGCCAGCAGCCAATCATCTTTACCCAGTGGCTACACCTTC	CASSQSSLPSGYTF
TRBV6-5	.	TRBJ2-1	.	TGTGCCAGCAATGGGGGGAGTATGAATGAGCAGTTCTTC	CASNGGSMNEQFF
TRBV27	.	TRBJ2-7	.	TGTGCCAGCAGTTGGGGTAGGAGTTACGAGCAGTACTTC	CASSWGRSYEQYF
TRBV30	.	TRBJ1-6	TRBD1	TGTGCCTGGAGTCAAGGGGGCGCCTATAATTCACCCCTCCACTTT	CAWSQGGAYNSPLHF
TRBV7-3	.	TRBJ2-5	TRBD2	TGTGCCAGCACCGTGACTAGCGGGGGGTGGCCCCAGTACTTC	CASTVTSGGWPQYF
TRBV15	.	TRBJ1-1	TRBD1	TGTGCCACCAGCAGAGATCTAGACAGGGTTGAAGCTTTCTTT	CATSRDLDRVEAFF
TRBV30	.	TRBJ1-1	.	TGTGCCTGGAGTAATTCCCGGAACACTGAAGCTTTCTTT	CAWSNSRNTEAFF
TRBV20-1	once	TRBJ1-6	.	TGCAGTGCTAGAACAGCGGGTAGGATGGTTTCACCCCTCCACTTT	CSARTAGRMVSPLHF
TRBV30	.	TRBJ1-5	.	TGTGCCTGGAGACGTCCCGGTTGGCAGCCCCAGCATTTT	CAWRRPGWQPQHF
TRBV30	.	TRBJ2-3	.	TGTGCCTGGTCCCCTGGGAGTAGCACAGATACGCAGTATTTT	CAWSPGSSTDTQYF
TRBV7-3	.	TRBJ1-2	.	TGTGCCAGCAGCTTAACGCAGGGCAGGCAGGATGGCTACACCTTC	CASSLTQGRQDGYTF
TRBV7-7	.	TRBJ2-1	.	TGTGCCAGCAGCTTAGAACGGTACAATGAGCAGTTCTTC	CASSLERYNEQFF
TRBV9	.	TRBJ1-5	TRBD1	TGTGCCAGCAGCGCAGGGACAGGGGGCGGGAATCAGCCCCAGCATTTT	CASSAGTGGGNQPQHF
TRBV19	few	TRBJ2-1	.	TGTGCCAGTAGCCCAGGGGGGAATGAGCAGTTCTTC	CASSPGGNEQFF
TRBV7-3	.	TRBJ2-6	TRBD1	TGTGCCAGCAGGCATCTACCGGGACAGGGATCCCCTGGGGCCAACGTCCTGACTTTC	CASRHLPGQGSPGANVLTF
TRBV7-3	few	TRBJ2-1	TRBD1	TGTGCCAGCAGTCCCGGGACAGGGGGCTACAATGAGCAGTTCTTC	CASSPGTGGYNEQFF
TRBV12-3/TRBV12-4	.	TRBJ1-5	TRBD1	TGTGCCAGCAGTACCGGACAGGGCTGGAGCAATCAGCCCCAGCATTTT	CASSTGQGWSNQPQHF
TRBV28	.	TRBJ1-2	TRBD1	TGTGCCAGCACCTCTACAGGGGCGCCCCACTATGGCTACACCTTC	CASTSTGAPHYGYTF
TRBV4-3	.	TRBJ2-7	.	TGCGCCAGCAGCCAAGACCTCGCGCATGGGATTGGGGTGCCCTACGAGCAGTACTTC	CASSQDLAHGIGVPYEQYF
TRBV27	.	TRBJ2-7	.	TGTGCCAGCAGGCCCTGGGGATACGAGCAGTACTTC	CASRPWGYEQYF
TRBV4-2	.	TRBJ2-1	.	TGTGCCAGCAGCCACCAGGGACGGTCGGTTGTTAGTGAGCAGTTCTTC	CASSHQGRSVVSEQFF
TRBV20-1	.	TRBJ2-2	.	TGCAGTGCCAGTGACAGTTCCACCGGGGAGCTGTTTTTT	CSASDSSTGELFF
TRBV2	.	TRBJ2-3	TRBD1	TGTGCCAGCAGCAGTACAGGGGTGAACACAGATACGCAGTATTTT	CASSSTGVNTDTQYF
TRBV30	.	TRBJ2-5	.	TGTGCCTGGAGGAGGGGCCGAGAGACCCAGTACTTC	CAWRRGRETQYF
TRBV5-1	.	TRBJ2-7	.	TGCGCCAGCAGCTCTGTTGACACCTACGAGCAGTACTTC	CASSSVDTYEQYF
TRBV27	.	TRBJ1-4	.	TGTGCCAGCAGTTCGAGGTCGGGGTATCGTGAAAAACTGTTTTTT	CASSSRSGYREKLFF
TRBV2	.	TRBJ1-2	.	TGTGCCAGCAGTGTATCCTCCGGGACCGGCTATGGCTACACCTTC	CASSVSSGTGYGYTF
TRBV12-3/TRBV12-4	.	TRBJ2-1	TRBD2	TGTGCCAGCAGGCCGACTAGCGGCTCCTACAATGAGCAGTTCTTC	CASRPTSGSYNEQFF
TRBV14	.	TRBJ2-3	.	TGTGCCAGCAGGAAGTCGATCGCGATAGACACAGATACGCAGTATTTT	CASRKSIAIDTDTQYF
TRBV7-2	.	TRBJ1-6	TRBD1	TGTGCCAGCAGCTTCGGGACAGGGCGCAATTCACCCCTCCACTTT	CASSFGTGRNSPLHF
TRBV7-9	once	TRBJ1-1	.	TGTGCCAGCAGCTTCGCGGGGCCCACTGAAGCTTTCTTT	CASSFAGPTEAFF
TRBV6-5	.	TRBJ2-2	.	TGTGCCAGCGGCAGCGGCACCGGGGAGCTGTTTTTT	CASGSGTGELFF
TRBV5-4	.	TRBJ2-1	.	TGTGCCAGCAGCTTCCCAGGACCCTACAATGAGCAGTTCTTC	CASSFPGPYNEQFF
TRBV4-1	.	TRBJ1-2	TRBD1	TGCGCCAGCAGCCATGGACAGGGAGGTGTTGGCTACACCTTC	CASSHGQGGVGYTF
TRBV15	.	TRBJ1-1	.	TGTGCCACCAGAGACAGGATGAACACTGAAGCTTTCTTT	CATRDRMNTEAFF